This T cell receptor beta chain originates from a study of beta chain features in type 1 diabetes. Looking at the study overall: Investigators examined 85 million to 110 million sorted cells across all samples. Study-level points and caveats: Type 1 diabetes patients had TCRB CDR3s that were shorter (moderately but significantly so) in all four CD4+ subsets.

Expressed TCRB transcripts were sequenced, since all the RNA that had been isolated was reverse transcribed. Only in-frame clones appear in the TCRdb table, and some are missing; sequencing was by immunoSEQ multiplex PCR. Among 600,000 or so clones, 11% to 15% were seen once, and the ten largest hold 0.04%. Germline CDR1 reads MDHEN; CDR2 reads SYDVKM. The CDR3 contains 17 residues. Trimming left V 5 bases short and J 2 bases short, with 16 bases between. Remarks on this clone: As yet, its antigen is unknown.

The sequence was obtained from a man aged 18 to 35 with type 1 diabetes. V is TRBV28 and J is TRBJ1-6; D remains ambiguous. Source material: naive CD4+ T cells from blood. DNA of the CDR3: TGTGCCAGCAGTCATGTGGAGGGTACGGCCTATAATTCACCCCTCCACTTT. Protein: CASSHVEGTAYNSPLHF.